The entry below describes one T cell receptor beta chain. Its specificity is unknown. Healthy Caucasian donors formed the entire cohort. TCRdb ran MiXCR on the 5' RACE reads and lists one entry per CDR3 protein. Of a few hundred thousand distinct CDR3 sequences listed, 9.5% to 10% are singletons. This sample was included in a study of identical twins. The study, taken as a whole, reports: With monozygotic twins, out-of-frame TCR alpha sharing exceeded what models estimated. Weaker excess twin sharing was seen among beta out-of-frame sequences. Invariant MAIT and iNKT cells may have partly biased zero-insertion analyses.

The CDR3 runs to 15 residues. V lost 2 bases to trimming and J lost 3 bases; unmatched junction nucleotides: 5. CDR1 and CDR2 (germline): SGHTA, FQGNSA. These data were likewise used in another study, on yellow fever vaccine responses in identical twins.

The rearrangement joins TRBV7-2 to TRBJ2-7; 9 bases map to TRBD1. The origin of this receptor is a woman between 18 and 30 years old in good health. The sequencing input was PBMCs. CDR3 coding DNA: TGTGCCAGCAGCTTATCCGGGACAGGGATCTACGAGCAGTACTTC. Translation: CASSLSGTGIYEQYF.